This TCR beta chain was found in a study of blood T cells in healthy people across ages. A second PCR, run for about 6 to 11 cycles, used a sample-barcoded 5' primer plus a J-beta primer mix. Each CDR3 protein is one row after TCRdb ran MiXCR on the 5' RACE reads. Among just over 1 million distinct CDR3 sequences listed, around 45% were seen once. At least 6 million PBMCs were isolated per sample. This sequence originates from a woman in her sixties in good health. Sequencing was performed on blood.

Here the CDR3 DNA reads TGTGCCAGCAGCCAAGATGGTCACCTCTCACCCCTCCACTTT. Encoded protein: CASSQDGHLSPLHF. The V gene is TRBV14, the J gene TRBJ1-6, with D unclear. CDR3 length: 14 amino acids. The germline CDR1 and CDR2 sequences are SGHDN and FVKESK. The germline V and J ends were trimmed by 0 bases and 10 bases, with 10 bases remaining between them.